The text below deals with one TCR beta chain. Its antigen is currently unknown. The CDR3 has 16 amino acids. CDR1 is MGHDK, CDR2 SYGVNS, per germline. V lost 5 bases and J 1 base, leaving 14 bases between the germline ends. TCRdb independently ran MiXCR on the reads; one entry per CDR3 protein. Of around 340,000 distinct CDR3 sequences in the sample, 25% to 35% were seen once. The data belong to a study of T cell repertoires in cytomegalovirus infection. Study at large: Indications of both CMV infection and matching HLA type were provided by public TCR beta signatures.

General study findings and limits: HLA-C-restricted CMV clonotypes gave the most frequent clonotype in two of eight donors.

The J gene is TRBJ2-2, the V gene TRBV25-1; D possibly corresponds to TRBD1 (6 bases). Sequenced material: cultured PBMCs, taken from culture after CMV antigen stimulation. This TCR derives from a human donor in good health (CMV status not recorded). Some clones in this sample may be carry-over from other donors' samples. The CDR3 region has the DNA TGTGCCAGCAGTAGGGCAGGGGAACTGAACACCGGGGAGCTGTTTTTT. It translates to CASSRAGELNTGELFF.